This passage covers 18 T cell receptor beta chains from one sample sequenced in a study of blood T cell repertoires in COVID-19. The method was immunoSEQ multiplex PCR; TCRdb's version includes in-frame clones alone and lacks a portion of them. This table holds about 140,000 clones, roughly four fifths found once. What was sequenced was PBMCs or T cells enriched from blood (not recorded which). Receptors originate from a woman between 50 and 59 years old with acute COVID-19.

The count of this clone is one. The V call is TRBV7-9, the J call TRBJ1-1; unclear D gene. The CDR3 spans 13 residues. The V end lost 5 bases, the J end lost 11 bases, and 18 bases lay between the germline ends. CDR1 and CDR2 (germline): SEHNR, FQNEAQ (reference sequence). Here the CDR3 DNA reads TGTGCCAGCAGCAGCGGTTCAACGAGGTGGGCTTTCTTT. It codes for CASSSGSTRWAFF.

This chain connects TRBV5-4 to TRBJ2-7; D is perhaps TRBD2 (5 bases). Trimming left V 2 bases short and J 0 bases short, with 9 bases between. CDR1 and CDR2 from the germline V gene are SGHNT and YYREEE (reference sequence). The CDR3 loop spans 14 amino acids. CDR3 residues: CASSFGGSSYEQYF. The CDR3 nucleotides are TGTGCCAGCAGCTTCGGCGGGTCCTCCTACGAGCAGTACTTC.

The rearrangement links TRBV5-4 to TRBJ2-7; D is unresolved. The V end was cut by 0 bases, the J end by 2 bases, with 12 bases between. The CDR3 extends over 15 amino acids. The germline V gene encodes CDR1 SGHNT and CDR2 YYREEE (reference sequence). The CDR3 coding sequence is TGTGCCAGCAGCTTGGTACAGCTTAAACCCTACGAGCAGTACTTC. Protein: CASSLVQLKPYEQYF.

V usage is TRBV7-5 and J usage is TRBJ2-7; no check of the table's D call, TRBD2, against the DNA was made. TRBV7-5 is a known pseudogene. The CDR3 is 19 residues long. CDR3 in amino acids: CARIRYLAVSLGDAYEQYF. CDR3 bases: TGTGCCAGAATCCGTTACCTAGCGGTTTCTCTCGGGGATGCATACGAGCAGTACTTC.

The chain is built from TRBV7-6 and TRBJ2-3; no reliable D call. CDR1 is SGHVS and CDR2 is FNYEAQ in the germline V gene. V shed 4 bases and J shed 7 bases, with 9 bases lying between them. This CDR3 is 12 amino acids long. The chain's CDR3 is CASSSNYYTQYF. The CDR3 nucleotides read TGTGCCAGCAGCTCCAACTATTATACGCAGTATTTT.

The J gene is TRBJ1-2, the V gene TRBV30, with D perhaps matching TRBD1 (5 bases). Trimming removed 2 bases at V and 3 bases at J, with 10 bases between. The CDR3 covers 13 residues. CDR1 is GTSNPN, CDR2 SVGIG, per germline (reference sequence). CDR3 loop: CAWSFQGDYGYTF. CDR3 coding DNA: TGTGCCTGGAGTTTCCAGGGCGACTATGGCTACACCTTC.

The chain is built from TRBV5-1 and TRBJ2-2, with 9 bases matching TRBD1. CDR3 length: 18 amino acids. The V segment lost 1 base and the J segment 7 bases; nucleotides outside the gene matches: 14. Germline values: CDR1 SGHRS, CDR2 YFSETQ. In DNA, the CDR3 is TGCGCCAGCAGCTTGCGCCCCCCGGGACAGGGTCACAACGGGGAGCTGTTTTTT. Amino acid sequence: CASSLRPPGQGHNGELFF. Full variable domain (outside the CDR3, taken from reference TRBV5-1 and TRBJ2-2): KAGVTQTPRYLIKTRGQQVTLSCSPISGHRSVSWYQQTPGQGLQFLFEYFSETQRNKGNFPGRFSGRQFSNSRSEMNVSTLELGDSALYLCASSLRPPGQGHNGELFFGEGSRLTVL.

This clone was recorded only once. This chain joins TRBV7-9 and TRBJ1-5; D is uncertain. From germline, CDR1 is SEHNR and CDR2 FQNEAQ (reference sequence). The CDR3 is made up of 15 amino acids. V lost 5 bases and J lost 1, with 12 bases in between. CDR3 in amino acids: CASSKQEDSNQPQHF. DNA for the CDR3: TGTGCCAGCAGCAAGCAGGAAGACAGCAATCAGCCCCAGCATTTT.

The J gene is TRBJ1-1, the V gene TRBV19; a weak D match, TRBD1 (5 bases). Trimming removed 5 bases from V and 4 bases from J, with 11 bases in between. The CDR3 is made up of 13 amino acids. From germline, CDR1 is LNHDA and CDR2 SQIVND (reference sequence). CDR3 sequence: CASSDQGGTEAFF. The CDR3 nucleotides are TGTGCCAGTAGTGATCAGGGTGGCACTGAAGCTTTCTTT.

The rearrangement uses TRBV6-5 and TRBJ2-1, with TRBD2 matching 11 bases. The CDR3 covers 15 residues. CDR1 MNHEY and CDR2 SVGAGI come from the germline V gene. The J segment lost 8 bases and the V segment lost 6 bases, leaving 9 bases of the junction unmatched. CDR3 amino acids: CASRPLAGGRYEQFF. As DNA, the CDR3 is TGTGCCAGCAGGCCCTTAGCGGGAGGGCGCTATGAGCAGTTCTTC.

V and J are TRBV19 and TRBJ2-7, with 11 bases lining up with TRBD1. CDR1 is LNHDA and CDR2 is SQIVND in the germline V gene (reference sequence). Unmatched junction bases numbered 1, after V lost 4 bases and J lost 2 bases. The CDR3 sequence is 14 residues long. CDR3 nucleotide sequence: TGTGCCAGTAGTACGGGACAGGGGGCCTACGAGCAGTACTTC. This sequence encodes CASSTGQGAYEQYF.

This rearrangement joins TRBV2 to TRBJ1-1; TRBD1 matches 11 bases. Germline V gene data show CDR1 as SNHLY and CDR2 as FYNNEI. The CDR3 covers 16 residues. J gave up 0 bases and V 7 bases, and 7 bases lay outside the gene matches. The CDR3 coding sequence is TGTGCCAGCAAAGGACAGGGGGCCTCTGTGAACACTGAAGCTTTCTTT. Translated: CASKGQGASVNTEAFF.

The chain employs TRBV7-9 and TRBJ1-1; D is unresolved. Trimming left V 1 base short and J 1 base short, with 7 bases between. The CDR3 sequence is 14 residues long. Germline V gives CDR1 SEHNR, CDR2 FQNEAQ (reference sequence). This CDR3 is CASSLGTENTEAFF. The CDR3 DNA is TGTGCCAGCAGCTTAGGAACAGAGAACACTGAAGCTTTCTTT.

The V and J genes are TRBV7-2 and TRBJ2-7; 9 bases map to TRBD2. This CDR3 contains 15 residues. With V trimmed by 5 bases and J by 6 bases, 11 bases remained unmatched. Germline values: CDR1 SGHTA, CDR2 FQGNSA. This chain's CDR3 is CASSPVAGEGLEQYF. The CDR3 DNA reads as TGTGCCAGCAGCCCAGTAGCGGGAGAGGGGCTCGAGCAGTACTTC.

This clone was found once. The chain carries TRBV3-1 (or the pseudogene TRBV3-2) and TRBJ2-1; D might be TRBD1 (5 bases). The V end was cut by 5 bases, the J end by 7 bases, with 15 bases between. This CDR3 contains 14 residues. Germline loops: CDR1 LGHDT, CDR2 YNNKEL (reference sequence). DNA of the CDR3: TGTGCCAGCAGCAGGACGACCCGGACAAATGAGCAGTTCTTC. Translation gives CASSRTTRTNEQFF.

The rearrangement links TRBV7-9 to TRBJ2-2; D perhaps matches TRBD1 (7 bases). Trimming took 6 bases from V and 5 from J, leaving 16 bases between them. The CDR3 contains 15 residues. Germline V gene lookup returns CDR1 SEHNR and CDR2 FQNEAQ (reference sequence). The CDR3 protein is CASRWTGGGTGELFF. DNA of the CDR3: TGTGCCAGCAGATGGACAGGAGGAGGGACCGGGGAGCTGTTTTTT.

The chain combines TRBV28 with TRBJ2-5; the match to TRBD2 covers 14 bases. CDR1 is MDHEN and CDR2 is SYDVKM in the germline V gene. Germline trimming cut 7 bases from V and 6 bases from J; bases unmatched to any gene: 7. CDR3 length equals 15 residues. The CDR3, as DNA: TGTGCCAGCAACGGTGGGACTAGCGGGAGAAAGACCCAGTACTTC. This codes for CASNGGTSGRKTQYF.

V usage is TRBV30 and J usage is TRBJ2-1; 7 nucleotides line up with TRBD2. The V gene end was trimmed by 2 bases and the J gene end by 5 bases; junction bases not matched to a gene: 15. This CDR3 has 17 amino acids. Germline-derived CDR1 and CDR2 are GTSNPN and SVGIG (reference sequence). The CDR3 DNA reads TGTGCCTGGAGTCCTCCTGGGACTATGGGATGGAACAATGAGCAGTTCTTC. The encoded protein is CAWSPPGTMGWNNEQFF. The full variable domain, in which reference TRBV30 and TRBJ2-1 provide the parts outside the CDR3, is SQTIHQWPATLVQPVGSPLSLECTVEGTSNPNLYWYRQAAGRGLQLLFYSVGIGQISSEVPQNLSASRPQDRQFILSSKKLLLSDSGFYLCAWSPPGTMGWNNEQFFGPGTRLTVL.